What follows are 3 T cell receptor beta chains derived from one specimen sequenced in a study of T cell clones after liver transplantation. Using immunoSEQ multiplex PCR, the repertoire was profiled, and TCRdb retains in-frame clones only, with some absent. The table has nearly 25,000 clones, 55% to 70% seen once. The input for sequencing was CD4+ T cells from blood, taken before liver transplant. These receptors came from a human donor who received a liver transplant.

J is TRBJ2-3 and V is TRBV7-2; a possible D gene is TRBD2 (6 bases). Germline V gene data show CDR1 as SGHTA and CDR2 as FQGNSA. V gave up 5 bases and J gave up 2 bases, with 17 bases separating them. The CDR3 is made up of 16 amino acids. CDR3 residues: CASSIGGRGYTDTQYF. The CDR3 DNA is TGTGCCAGCAGCATTGGCGGGCGGGGCTACACAGATACGCAGTATTTT.

The chain uses TRBV7-6 and TRBJ1-4; D is undetermined. CDR3 length: 15 residues. Between the trimmed V and J ends, which lost 4 bases and 4 bases, there was a span of 13 bases. Germline lookup yields CDR1 SGHVS and CDR2 FNYEAQ. CDR3 residues: CASSSQSVFNEKLFF. CDR3 DNA sequence: TGTGCCAGCAGCTCCCAGTCAGTCTTTAATGAAAAACTGTTTTTT.

The DNA of the CDR3 is TGCAGTGCTACAGACAGGTACGAGCAGTACTTC. Protein: CSATDRYEQYF. This chain joins TRBV20-1 and TRBJ2-7; weak D call: TRBD1 (6 bases). CDR1 and CDR2 from the germline V gene are DFQATT and SNEGSKA (reference sequence). The V gene lost 4 bases and the J gene lost 4 bases, with 8 bases spanning the gap. The CDR3 is 11 residues long.